This T cell receptor (beta chain) was captured in a study of T cell responses to AZD1222 COVID-19 vaccine. Findings and caveats of the study: Baseline antibody screening turned up just a handful of seropositive AZD1222 recipients. Once two AZD1222 doses were given, Spike-specific TCR breadth and depth went up.

TCRdb keeps only in-frame clones here, not all; method: immunoSEQ multiplex PCR. There are 150,000 to 200,000 clones in the sample; just under 90% occur only once, and 3.5% to 5.5% lies in the top ten. On this clone: Its target is unknown.

This CDR3 is built from 12 residues. The germline V gene encodes CDR1 MNHEY and CDR2 SVGAGI. V was cut by 4 bases and J by 15 bases, with 13 bases left in between. The material sequenced was peripheral blood, taken 28 days after the second dose of the MenACWY control vaccine. This chain uses TRBV6-5 with TRBJ1-6; D not resolved. The origin of this receptor is an adult who received the MenACWY meningococcal vaccine as a control. The CDR3 DNA reads as TGTGCCAGCAGTTCCGCCCCCGCGGTCCTCCACTTT. This gives the protein CASSSAPAVLHF.